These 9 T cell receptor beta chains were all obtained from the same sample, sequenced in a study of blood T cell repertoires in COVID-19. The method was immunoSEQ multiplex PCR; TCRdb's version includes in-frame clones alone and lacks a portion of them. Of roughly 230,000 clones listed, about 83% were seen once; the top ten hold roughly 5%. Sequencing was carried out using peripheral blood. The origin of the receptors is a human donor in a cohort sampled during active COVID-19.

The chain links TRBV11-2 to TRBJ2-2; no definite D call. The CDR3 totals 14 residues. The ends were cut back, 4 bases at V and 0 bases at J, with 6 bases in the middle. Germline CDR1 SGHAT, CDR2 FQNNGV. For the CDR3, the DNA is TGTGCCAGCAGCTCACTGACGAACACCGGGGAGCTGTTTTTT. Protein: CASSSLTNTGELFF.

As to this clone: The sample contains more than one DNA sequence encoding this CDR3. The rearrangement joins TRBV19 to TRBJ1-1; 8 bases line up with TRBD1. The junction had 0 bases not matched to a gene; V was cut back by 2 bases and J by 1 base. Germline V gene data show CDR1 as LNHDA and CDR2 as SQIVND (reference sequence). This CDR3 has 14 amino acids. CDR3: CASSITGGNTEAFF. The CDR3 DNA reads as TGTGCCAGTAGTATAACAGGGGGGAACACTGAAGCTTTCTTT.

DNA for the CDR3: TGTGCCATCACCCCCGGGCAGGGCAACGAGCAGTACTTC. It specifies CAITPGQGNEQYF. The rearrangement links TRBV10-3 to TRBJ2-7; D is possibly TRBD1 (5 bases). Germline V gene lookup returns CDR1 ENHRY and CDR2 SYGVKD. This CDR3 comprises 13 residues. Between the trimmed V and J ends, which lost 7 bases and 5 bases, there was a span of 15 bases.

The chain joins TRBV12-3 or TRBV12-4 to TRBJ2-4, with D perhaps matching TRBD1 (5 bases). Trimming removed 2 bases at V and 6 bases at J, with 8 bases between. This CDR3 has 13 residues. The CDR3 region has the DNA TGTGCCAGCAGTTTACAGACAGCAAACATTCAGTACTTC. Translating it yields CASSLQTANIQYF.

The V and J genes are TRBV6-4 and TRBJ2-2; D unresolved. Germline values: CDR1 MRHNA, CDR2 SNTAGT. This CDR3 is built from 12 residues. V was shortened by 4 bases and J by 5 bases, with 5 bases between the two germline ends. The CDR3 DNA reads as TGTGCCAGCAGTGCCCATACCGGGGAGCTGTTTTTT. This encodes CASSAHTGELFF.

Written as DNA, the CDR3 is TGTGCCAGCAGTTTTACCGGGAGGTTCTATGCCGGGGAGCTGTTTTTT. It codes for CASSFTGRFYAGELFF. The chain couples TRBV5-6 to TRBJ2-2; 7 nucleotides match TRBD2. This CDR3 has 16 amino acids. Germline V gene lookup returns CDR1 SGHDT and CDR2 YYEEEE. V trimming: 5 bases; J trimming: 6 bases; junction bases outside the gene matches: 13.

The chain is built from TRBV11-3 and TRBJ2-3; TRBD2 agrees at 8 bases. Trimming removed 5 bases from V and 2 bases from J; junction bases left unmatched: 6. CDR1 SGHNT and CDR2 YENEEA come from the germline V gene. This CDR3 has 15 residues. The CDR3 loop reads CASSRGRGVTDTQYF. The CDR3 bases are TGTGCCAGCAGCCGTGGGCGGGGGGTCACAGATACGCAGTATTTT.

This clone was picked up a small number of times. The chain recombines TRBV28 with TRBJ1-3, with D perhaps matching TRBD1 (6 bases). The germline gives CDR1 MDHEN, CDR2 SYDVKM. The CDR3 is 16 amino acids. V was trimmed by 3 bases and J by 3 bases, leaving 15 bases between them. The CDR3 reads CASSLAGDGDGNTIYF. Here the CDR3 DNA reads TGTGCCAGCAGTTTGGCAGGGGACGGGGATGGAAACACCATATATTTT.

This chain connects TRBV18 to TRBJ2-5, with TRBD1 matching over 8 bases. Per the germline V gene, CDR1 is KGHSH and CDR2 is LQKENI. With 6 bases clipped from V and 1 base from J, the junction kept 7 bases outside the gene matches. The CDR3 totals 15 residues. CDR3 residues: CASSQAGTGQETQYF. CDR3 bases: TGTGCCAGCTCCCAAGCCGGGACAGGCCAAGAGACCCAGTACTTC.